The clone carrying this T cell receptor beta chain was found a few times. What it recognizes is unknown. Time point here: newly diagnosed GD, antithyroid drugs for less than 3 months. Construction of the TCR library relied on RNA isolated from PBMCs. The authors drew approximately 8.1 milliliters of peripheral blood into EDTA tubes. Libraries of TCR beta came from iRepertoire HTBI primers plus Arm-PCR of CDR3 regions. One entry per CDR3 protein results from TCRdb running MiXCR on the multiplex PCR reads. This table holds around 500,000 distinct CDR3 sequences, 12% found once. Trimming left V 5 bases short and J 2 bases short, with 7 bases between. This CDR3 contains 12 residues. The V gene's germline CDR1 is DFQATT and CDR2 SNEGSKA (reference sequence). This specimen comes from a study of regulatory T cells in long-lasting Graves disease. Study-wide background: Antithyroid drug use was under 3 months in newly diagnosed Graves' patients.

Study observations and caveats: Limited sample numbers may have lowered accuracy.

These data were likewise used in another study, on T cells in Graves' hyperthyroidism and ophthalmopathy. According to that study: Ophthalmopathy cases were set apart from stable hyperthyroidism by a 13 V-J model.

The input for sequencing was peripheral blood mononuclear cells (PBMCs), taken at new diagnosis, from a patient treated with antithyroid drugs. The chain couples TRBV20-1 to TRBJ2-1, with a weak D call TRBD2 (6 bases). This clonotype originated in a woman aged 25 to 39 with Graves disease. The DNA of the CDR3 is TGCAGTGCTGGCGGGACCTACAATGAGCAGTTCTTC. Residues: CSAGGTYNEQFF.